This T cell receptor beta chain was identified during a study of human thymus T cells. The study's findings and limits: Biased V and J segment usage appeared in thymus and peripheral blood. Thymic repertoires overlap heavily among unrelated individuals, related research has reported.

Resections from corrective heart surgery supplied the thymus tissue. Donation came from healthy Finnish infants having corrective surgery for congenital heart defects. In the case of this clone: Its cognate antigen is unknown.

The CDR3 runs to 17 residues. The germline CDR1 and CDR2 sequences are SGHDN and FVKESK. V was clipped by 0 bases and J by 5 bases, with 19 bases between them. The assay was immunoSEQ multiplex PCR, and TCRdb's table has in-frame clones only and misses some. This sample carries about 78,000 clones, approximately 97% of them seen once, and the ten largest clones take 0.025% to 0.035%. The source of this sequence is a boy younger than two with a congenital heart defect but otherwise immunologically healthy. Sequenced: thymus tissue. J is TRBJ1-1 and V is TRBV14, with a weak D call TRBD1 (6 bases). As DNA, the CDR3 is TGTGCCAGCAGCCAAGAAGGAAGGGGGAGGAGCGGAACTGAAGCTTTCTTT. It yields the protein CASSQEGRGRSGTEAFF.